These 14 T cell receptor beta chains were sequenced from one sample in a study of early T cells in non-severe SARS-CoV-2 infection. TCRdb analysed the 5' RACE reads with MiXCR anew, one entry per CDR3 protein. The data hold about 90,000 distinct CDR3 sequences, with more than 10% observed a single time. Sequenced here: whole blood, sampled at baseline. The receptors shown here come from an adult who was a healthcare worker with PCR-confirmed SARS-CoV-2 infection or an uninfected control (not recorded which).

This clonotype was recorded at least ten times. The V gene is TRBV12-3 or TRBV12-4, the J gene TRBJ2-1; 9 bases fit TRBD2. V was clipped by 0 bases and J by 10 bases; unmatched bases: 13. The CDR3 loop spans 17 amino acids. This CDR3 is CASSLARTSPSGGEQFF. The CDR3 DNA is TGTGCCAGCAGTTTAGCGAGGACTAGCCCCAGCGGGGGGGAGCAGTTCTTC.

The rearrangement links TRBV4-1 to TRBJ2-7, with no clear D. This CDR3 has 15 amino acids. Germline loops: CDR1 MGHRA, CDR2 YSYEKL. Trimming left V 0 bases short and J 6 bases short, with 15 bases between. In DNA form, the CDR3 reads TGCGCCAGCAGCCAAGATAGGCCGGGCAATTCCGAGCAGTACTTC. Translating gives CASSQDRPGNSEQYF.

This chain links TRBV6-6 with TRBJ2-5; 7 positions agree with TRBD2. CDR1 is MNHNY and CDR2 is SVGAGI in the germline V gene (reference sequence). The CDR3 has 15 amino acids. The ends lost 1 base at V and 1 base at J; junction bases unmatched: 3. The CDR3 spells CASSYLRGTQETQYF. For the CDR3, the DNA is TGTGCCAGCAGTTACTTGCGGGGGACCCAAGAGACCCAGTACTTC.

J is TRBJ2-1 and V is TRBV28; D is uncertain. The V end was cut by 4 bases, the J end by 1 base, with 8 bases between. The length of the CDR3 is 14 residues. Germline V lookup: CDR1 MDHEN, CDR2 SYDVKM. The DNA of the CDR3 is TGTGCCAGCAGTTCGGAGAATTCCTACAATGAGCAGTTCTTC. Its translation: CASSSENSYNEQFF.

The V call is TRBV9, the J call TRBJ2-3; possible D gene TRBD2, 6 bases. Germline CDR1 SGDLS, CDR2 YYNGEE. V shed 0 bases and J shed 0 bases, with 11 bases lying between them. The CDR3 length is 16 residues. CDR3 nucleotides: TGTGCCAGCAGCGTAGCTCCCGGGGGAAGCACAGATACGCAGTATTTT. Translation gives CASSVAPGGSTDTQYF.

This clonotype appeared a few times. The chain combines TRBV20-1 with TRBJ1-1; tentatively, D is TRBD1 (5 bases). Germline-derived CDR1 and CDR2 are DFQATT and SNEGSKA (reference sequence). V was clipped by 6 bases and J by 1 base, with 18 bases between them. The length of the CDR3 is 15 residues. The CDR3 sequence is CSAPPGAGKNTEAFF. The CDR3 DNA reads as TGCAGTGCCCCGCCCGGGGCAGGGAAGAACACTGAAGCTTTCTTT.

Ten or more counts support this clonotype. This chain connects TRBV12-3 or TRBV12-4 to TRBJ2-7; TRBD2 aligns across 7 bases. The CDR3 spans 16 residues. The V segment lost 5 bases and the J segment 2 bases; nucleotides outside the gene matches: 12. CDR3 sequence reads: CASSHGASGATYEQYF. In DNA, the CDR3 is TGTGCCAGCAGTCACGGGGCTAGCGGAGCAACCTACGAGCAGTACTTC.

This clonotype was seen repeatedly, ten times or more. This sequence joins TRBV12-3 or TRBV12-4 and TRBJ1-3, with no clear D. Trimming cost V 3 bases and J 0 bases, with 15 bases left between them. This CDR3 has 17 amino acids. The CDR3 is CASSLKGFRNSGNTIYF. CDR3 DNA: TGTGCCAGCAGTTTGAAAGGGTTCCGAAACTCTGGAAACACCATATATTTT.

This clonotype occurred many times. The chain has TRBV12-3 or TRBV12-4 and TRBJ1-1, with D unclear. CDR3 size: 15 residues. The V end lost 1 base, the J end lost 0 bases, and 9 bases lay between the germline ends. CDR3 nucleotide sequence: TGTGCCAGCAGTTTAGACCTGGAACTGAACACTGAAGCTTTCTTT. This translates into CASSLDLELNTEAFF.

This clonotype has only a few counts. This chain uses TRBV18 with TRBJ2-3; D remains unclear. Trimming left V 3 bases short and J 4 bases short, with 11 bases between. This CDR3 comprises 14 residues. Germline values: CDR1 KGHSH, CDR2 LQKENI. The CDR3 reads CASSPRATPDTQYF. The CDR3 region has the DNA TGTGCCAGCTCACCTCGAGCGACCCCAGATACGCAGTATTTT.

This clonotype was counted ten times or more. The CDR3 reads CATSERTGSDTDTQYF. The CDR3, as DNA: TGTGCCACCAGTGAGCGGACAGGGAGCGACACAGATACGCAGTATTTT. The J gene is TRBJ2-3, the V gene TRBV24-1; 8 nucleotides align to TRBD1. The CDR3 runs 16 residues. The V and J ends lost 4 bases and 2 bases, in that order; junction bases with no gene match: 7. Germline values: CDR1 KGHDR, CDR2 SFDVKD.

The J gene is TRBJ1-5, the V gene TRBV6-6, with a weak D call TRBD1 (5 bases). Germline V gene data show CDR1 as MNHNY and CDR2 as SVGAGI (reference sequence). The CDR3 extends over 14 amino acids. Deletions cut 0 bases from V and 8 bases from J, with 11 bases between. The CDR3: CASSYSEGFEPQHF. The CDR3 bases are TGTGCCAGCAGTTACTCTGAGGGGTTCGAGCCCCAGCATTTT.

This chain connects TRBV12-3 or TRBV12-4 to TRBJ1-1, with D unresolved. The CDR3 sequence is 13 residues long. Between the trimmed V and J ends, which lost 7 bases and 4 bases, there was a span of 13 bases. The CDR3 reads CASTLRASTEAFF. For the CDR3, the DNA is TGTGCCAGCACCCTCCGGGCCTCCACTGAAGCTTTCTTT.

This clonotype was seen repeatedly, ten times or more. This chain joins TRBV3-1 and TRBJ2-5; D uncertain. From germline, CDR1 is LGHDT and CDR2 YNNKEL (reference sequence). V was clipped by 5 bases and J by 2 bases, with 12 bases between them. There are 14 residues in the CDR3. CDR3 sequence: CASSSTGAQETQYF. In DNA, the CDR3 is TGTGCCAGCAGCTCCACCGGCGCACAAGAGACCCAGTACTTC.